The clone carrying this T cell receptor beta chain appeared many times. The data belong to a study of T cells in Graves' hyperthyroidism and ophthalmopathy. Whole-study context: Initial diagnosis, before any treatment, was when peripheral blood was collected.

For the diagnoses, clinical symptoms, serum thyroxine and TRAb, thyroid ultrasound and orbital computed tomography were used. RNA transcripts yielded amplified TCR beta CDR3 regions. Researchers ran a first-round RT-PCR on the TCR CDR3 using the HTBI primer set. TCRdb recomputed calls from the multiplex PCR reads with MiXCR, one row per CDR3 protein. The sample lists around 560,000 distinct CDR3 sequences, approximately 15% occurring once. The junction had 5 bases not matched to a gene; V was cut back by 5 bases and J by 6 bases. Germline loops: CDR1 DFQATT, CDR2 SNEGSKA (reference sequence). There are 13 residues in the CDR3.

This rearrangement joins TRBV20-1 to TRBJ2-1; 9 bases fit TRBD1. The source of this sequence is a woman under 30 with Graves' hyperthyroidism. Specimen: blood. CDR3 nucleotide sequence: TGCAGTGCTGACCAGACAGGGGGCAATGAGCAGTTCTTC. This gives the protein CSADQTGGNEQFF.